Listed here is a single T cell receptor beta chain. There is no known antigen for this receptor. One base away there is no much larger clone; base qualities are not given. At the junction V is shortened by 3 bases and J by 6 bases, with 14 bases in between. The germline V gene (reference sequence) supplies CDR1 LNHNV and CDR2 YYDKDF. The CDR3 spans 14 residues, from the cysteine through the phenylalanine. The CDR3 DNA has 42 bases and is translated from base 1. These data originate in a study of cytomegalovirus exposure and HLA in healthy donors (dated by TCRdb to 2015 to 2018). Some background on the complete study: An earlier analysis of roughly 500 of the donors reported approximately 300 Gb of sequence data and 95 million to 130 million unique TCR beta sequences obtained from about 200 million T cells. Because of strong linkage in the cohort, 5 or 6 DR-DQ haplotypes were treated as single units for association and clustering. About 310 gigabases of sequencing data and 70 million to 85 million unique TCR sequences were included in an early release covering roughly 700 HLA-typed donors. An earlier analysis of approximately 630 of the donors applied high-throughput TCR beta sequencing to assess whether each TCR beta V gene segment acted as functional or pseudogenic. Every repertoire in the discovery cohort had been generated on one and the same sequencing platform. The number of donors typed differed by locus, with about 629-630 for A, B, C, DRB1 and DQB1, more than 500 for DQA1, 600 to 610 for DPA1, and some 450 for DPB1. Donor age, sex, ethnicity and CMV serostatus were compiled together with the repertoire data. Class I and class II HLA loci were covered by the typing at four-digit resolution. Of the roughly 400 genotyped donors, roughly 80% were placed in the genetic ancestry cluster associated with self-reported Caucasian donors. In addition to the first cohort of several hundred subjects, a separate validation cohort of approximately 130 different subjects was used. In the later analysis, no new phenotypic data were used to find candidate immune exposures; instead, reliance was placed on TCR beta sequences and their occurrence across donors. In a later analysis, previously published TCR beta repertoires from 500 to 750 donors were re-analyzed and high-resolution HLA genotyping was added so that TCR occurrence patterns could be studied. The study was designed to test whether signatures of past pathogen exposure could be identified by cataloging public T cell receptors. Among around 400 genotyped donors of the cohort, an average of around 250,000 unique TCR beta nucleotide sequences was sequenced per donor, of which about 19% were non-productive. A later genetic analysis used genome-wide SNP genotypes for about three fifths of the 666 donors, treating that subset as a discovery cohort. The T cell repertoires of several hundred subjects were profiled by immunosequencing and related to cytomegalovirus serostatus. To predict cytomegalovirus infection status, the study combined high-throughput TCR immunosequencing, statistical association of individual TCRs with disease status, and machine learning. Beyond this particular receptor, the publication reports: Most TCR sequences were observed very rarely across donors, whereas some public TCRs were present in many individuals. Because counts were too low, fewer than 20 rarely observed V segments, including chromosome 9 orphons, were excluded from the earlier analysis of roughly 580 of the donors. A later analysis associated roughly 17,000 TCR beta sequences with specific HLA alleles at a false discovery rate of 0.05. Because HLA typing was missing for some donors at each locus, association tests included only the typed subset. According to a later analysis, parvovirus B19, influenza, CMV and Epstein-Barr virus appeared linked to several top co-occurrence clusters. In a later analysis, TCR association rates were found to vary across HLA loci, with the most associated TCRs seen for DRB1 alleles and the fewest for HLA-C alleles. CMV serostatus was the only immune exposure information available for the cohort. In a later genetic analysis, a missense DCLRE1C variant was associated with V-gene and J-gene trimming of TCR beta chains, and the association was replicated in an independent cohort. The study listed 164 TCR beta chains as associated with cytomegalovirus. A further reported finding was that TCR beta sequences accurately predicted the HLA-A and HLA-B alleles for most subjects in the first cohort. A later genetic analysis reported fewer N-insertions in productive TCRs among donors in an Asian-associated ancestry cluster than the roughly 620-donor mean. Broadly in line with IMGT annotations, most TCR beta V segments showed up in productive rearrangements about 90% or about 30% of the time in an earlier analysis of several hundred of the donors. Sequencing depth was assumed to be roughly uniform across donors in the presence/absence analyses, though that assumption may not hold. A few of the identified cytomegalovirus-associated TCR beta chains were confirmed in vitro to be specific for cytomegalovirus antigens. In a later analysis, HLA-associated TCR beta chains were found to be more clonally expanded and to have lower generation probabilities than equally common non-associated chains. The authors suggested that the approach could potentially be generalized to other disease states and immunological phenotypes. A group of highly shared sequence variants was considered likely to be a technical artifact of the sequencing pipeline. In this cohort, only TCR beta chains were sequenced, and detectable features were limited by the absence of alpha or paired-chain data. Some IMGT-functional V segments, including TRBV6-2 and TRBV6-3, could not be told apart with the 87-base-pair reads, so those segments were excluded. The classifier was reported to diagnose cytomegalovirus status with high specificity and sensitivity in both the original cohort and the validation cohort. Linkage disequilibrium might explain the correlated functional status among segregating V segments, but an unknown experimental factor could not be ruled out. When HLA alleles, especially DR and DQ, strongly co-occurred, TCR associations were difficult to assign to individual alleles. A later analysis found that most CMV-associated TCR beta chains appeared HLA-restricted, with HLA associations seemingly driven largely by CMV exposure.

The receptor library was made with the immunoSEQ multiplex PCR assay. A mixture of 60 forward primers for TCR Vbeta segments and 13 reverse primers for TCR Jbeta segments was used in the multiplex PCR. Amplification of the CDR3 region of rearranged TCR beta genes was performed with a multiplex PCR assay on genomic DNA. The amplified TCR beta libraries were sequenced on the Illumina HiSeq System as 87-base-pair reads. The study's processing was this. A later analysis counted about 82 million unique TCR beta chains across the 700 or so repertoires, and 10 million to 12 million of these chains were shared by at least two donors. A nearest-neighbor algorithm error-corrected the raw reads and collapsed the reads into unique sequences, merging closely related sequences to remove PCR and sequencing errors. To assign V, D and J gene segments, CDR3 sequences were aligned to IMGT reference sequences. For a sequence to be retained, a match of at least six nucleotides to both a V gene segment and a J gene segment was required. Rearrangements were classified as productive when the CDR3 lacked stop codons and remained in frame with V and J, and all other rearrangements were classified as non-productive. Following IMGT convention, CDR3 was defined as the stretch from the second conserved V-encoded cysteine to the conserved J-encoded phenylalanine. The earlier analysis of 500 to 600 of the donors excluded sequences that lacked an unambiguous match to a single V gene segment. An earlier analysis of approximately 590 of the donors called V segments functional above 56.7% productive rearrangements and segregating when the between-donor standard deviation exceeded 5%. To diagnose cytomegalovirus status from the catalog of TCR beta chain sequences, a statistical classification framework was built. In a later analysis, V and J genes were assigned by comparing TCR nucleotide sequences against IMGT/GENE-DB human TR gene sequences. A later analysis assigned CDR3 sequences and most-parsimonious VDJ recombination scenarios with the TCRdist pipeline. In a later analysis, every TCR beta chain was defined by the combination of its CDR3 amino acid sequence and its V-gene family, and reads without a unique V-gene family were dropped. As a way to deal with suspected cross-contamination and a sequencing artifact, a later analysis dropped 450 to 700 nucleotide sequences that were highly shared and had low generation probability. In a later analysis, a clonal expansion index for each public chain was calculated from normalized within-repertoire ranks of inferred template counts. In a later analysis, generation probabilities were computed using a VDJ recombination model fitted to out-of-frame rearrangements, and the results were checked against IGoR. Hypergeometric tests were used in a later analysis to score TCR-TCR, TCR-HLA and TCR-CMV co-occurrence, with a repertoire-size bias correction applied to the TCR pairs. False discovery rates were estimated in a later analysis by permuting HLA or CMV assignments 20 times. In a later analysis, co-occurring TCRs were grouped using DBSCAN, and TCRdist sequence similarity was added for clustering within HLA-allele-positive subsets. Co-occurrence clustering excluded repertoires with fewer than 30,000 or more than 120,000 public chains, plus five with anomalous nucleotide sharing. TCRdb holds this immuneACCESS table with in-frame rearrangements only. Some clones are missing; in checked studies, unresolved V genes explain under half, and the rest has no known cause. From that table come the V and J calls and clone size; the DNA was used to work out D and trimming. The sample table holds approximately 82,000 clones, of which around 78% were seen once. The ten largest clones represent approximately 1.6% of the sample.

The cohort was made up of 666 healthy bone marrow donors. At the time of sampling, every cohort member was nominally healthy, though immune exposures that went unrecorded were likely present. The donor was CMV seronegative and belonged to the group of around 350 seronegative cohort members. Every donor gave a peripheral blood sample, and the peripheral blood mononuclear cells from that sample were used for TCR beta sequencing. Genomic DNA extraction from the blood cell samples was performed with the Qiagen DNeasy Blood Extraction Kit. The chain couples TRBV15 to TRBJ1-1; the D region possibly corresponds to TRBD1 (5 bases align). The clonotype comes from a middle-aged man in good health and CMV-seronegative. The sequenced sample was PBMCs. CDR3 loop: CATSRTGGVAEAFF. The sequenced DNA: TGTGCCACCAGCAGGACGGGGGGGGTGGCTGAAGCTTTCTTT.